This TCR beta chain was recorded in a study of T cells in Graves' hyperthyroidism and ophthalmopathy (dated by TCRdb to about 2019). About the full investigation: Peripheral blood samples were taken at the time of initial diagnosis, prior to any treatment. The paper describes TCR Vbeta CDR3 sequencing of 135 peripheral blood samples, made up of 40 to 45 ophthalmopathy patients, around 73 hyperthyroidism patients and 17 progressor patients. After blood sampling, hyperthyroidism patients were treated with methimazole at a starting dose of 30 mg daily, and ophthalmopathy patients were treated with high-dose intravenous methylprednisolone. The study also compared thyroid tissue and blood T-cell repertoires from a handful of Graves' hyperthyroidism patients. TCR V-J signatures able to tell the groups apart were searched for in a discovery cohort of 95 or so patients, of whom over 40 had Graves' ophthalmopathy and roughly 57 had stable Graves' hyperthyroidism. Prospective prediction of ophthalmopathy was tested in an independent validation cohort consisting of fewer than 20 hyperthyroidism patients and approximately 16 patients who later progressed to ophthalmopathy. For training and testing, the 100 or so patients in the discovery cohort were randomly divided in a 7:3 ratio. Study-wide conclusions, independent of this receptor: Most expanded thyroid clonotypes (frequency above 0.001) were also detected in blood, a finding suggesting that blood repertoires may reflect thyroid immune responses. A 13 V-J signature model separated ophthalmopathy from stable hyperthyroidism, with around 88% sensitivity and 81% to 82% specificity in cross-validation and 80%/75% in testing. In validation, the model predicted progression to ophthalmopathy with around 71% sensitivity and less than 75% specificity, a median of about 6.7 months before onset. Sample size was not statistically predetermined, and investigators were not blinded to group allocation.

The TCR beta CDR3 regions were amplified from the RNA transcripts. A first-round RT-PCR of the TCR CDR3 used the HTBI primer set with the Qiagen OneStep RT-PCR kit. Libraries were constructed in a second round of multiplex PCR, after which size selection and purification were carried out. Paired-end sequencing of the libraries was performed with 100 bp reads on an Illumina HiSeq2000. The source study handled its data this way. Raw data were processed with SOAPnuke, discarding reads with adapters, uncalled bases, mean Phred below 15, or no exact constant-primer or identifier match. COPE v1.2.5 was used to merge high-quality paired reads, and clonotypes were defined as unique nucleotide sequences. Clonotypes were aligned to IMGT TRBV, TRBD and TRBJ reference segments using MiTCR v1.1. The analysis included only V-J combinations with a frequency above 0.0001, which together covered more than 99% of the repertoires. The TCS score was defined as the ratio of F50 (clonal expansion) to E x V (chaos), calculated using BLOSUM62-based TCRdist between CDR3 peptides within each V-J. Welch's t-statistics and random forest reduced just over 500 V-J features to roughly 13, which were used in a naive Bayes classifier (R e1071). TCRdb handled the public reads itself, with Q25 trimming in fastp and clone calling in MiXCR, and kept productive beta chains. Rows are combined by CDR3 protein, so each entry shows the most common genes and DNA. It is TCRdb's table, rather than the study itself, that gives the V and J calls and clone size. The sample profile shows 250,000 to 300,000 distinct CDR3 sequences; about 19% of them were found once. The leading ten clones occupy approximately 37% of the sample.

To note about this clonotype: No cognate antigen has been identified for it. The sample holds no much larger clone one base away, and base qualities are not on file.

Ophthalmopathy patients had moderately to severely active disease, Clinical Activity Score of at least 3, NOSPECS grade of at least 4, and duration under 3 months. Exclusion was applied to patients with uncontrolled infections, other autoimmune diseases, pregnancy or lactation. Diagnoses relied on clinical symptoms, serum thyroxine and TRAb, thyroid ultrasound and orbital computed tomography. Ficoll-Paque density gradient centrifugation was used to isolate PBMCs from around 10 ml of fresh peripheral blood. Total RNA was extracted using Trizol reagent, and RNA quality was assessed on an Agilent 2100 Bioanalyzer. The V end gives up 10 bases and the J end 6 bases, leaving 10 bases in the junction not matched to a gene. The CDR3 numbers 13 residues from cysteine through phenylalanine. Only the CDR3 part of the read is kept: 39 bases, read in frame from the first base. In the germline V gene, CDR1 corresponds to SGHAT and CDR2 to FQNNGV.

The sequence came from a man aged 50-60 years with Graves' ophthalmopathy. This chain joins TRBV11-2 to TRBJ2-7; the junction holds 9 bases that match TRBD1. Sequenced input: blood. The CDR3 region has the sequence CATSGQGIFEQYF. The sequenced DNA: TGTGCCACCTCGGGACAGGGTATTTTCGAGCAGTACTTC.